The present entry profiles one TCR beta chain with its context. Its antigen is not known. CDR1 is SGHRS and CDR2 is YFSETQ in the germline V gene. V lost 5 bases and J lost 6; bases outside the gene matches: 4. This CDR3 has 13 amino acids. This sample stems from a study of cytomegalovirus exposure and HLA in healthy donors. Study-level findings and limits: Listed as cytomegalovirus-associated were 170 or so TCR beta chains.

Measured with immunoSEQ multiplex PCR; TCRdb has only the in-frame clones, and not every one. Among about 220,000 clones listed, 80% to 95% were seen once. Sequencing was done on a sample of PBMCs. V usage is TRBV5-1 and J usage is TRBJ2-3, with 9 bases aligning to TRBD2. The receptor's source is a woman aged 18-35 years in good health and CMV-seronegative. As DNA, the CDR3 is TGCGCCAGCAGTGCGGGAGGGACGGATACGCAGTATTTT. Translation gives CASSAGGTDTQYF. Full variable domain (rest looked up from reference TRBV5-1 and TRBJ2-3): KAGVTQTPRYLIKTRGQQVTLSCSPISGHRSVSWYQQTPGQGLQFLFEYFSETQRNKGNFPGRFSGRQFSNSRSEMNVSTLELGDSALYLCASSAGGTDTQYFGPGTRLTVL.